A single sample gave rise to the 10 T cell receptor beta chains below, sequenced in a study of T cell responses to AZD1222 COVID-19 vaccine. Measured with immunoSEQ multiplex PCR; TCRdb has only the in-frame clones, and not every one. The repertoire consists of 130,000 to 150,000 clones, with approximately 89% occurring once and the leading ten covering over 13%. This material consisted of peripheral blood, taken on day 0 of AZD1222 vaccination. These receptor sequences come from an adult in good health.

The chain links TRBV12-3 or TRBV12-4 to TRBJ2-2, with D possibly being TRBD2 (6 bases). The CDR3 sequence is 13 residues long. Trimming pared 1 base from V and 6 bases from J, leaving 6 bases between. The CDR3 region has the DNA TGTGCCAGCAGTTTAGGGGGGGCCGGGGAGCTGTTTTTT. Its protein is CASSLGGAGELFF.

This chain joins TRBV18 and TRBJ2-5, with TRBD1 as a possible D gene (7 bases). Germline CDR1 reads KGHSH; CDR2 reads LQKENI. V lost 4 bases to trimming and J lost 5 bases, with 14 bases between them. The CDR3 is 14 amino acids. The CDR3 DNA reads TGTGCCAGCTCACAAAGATCAGGGGGGGAGACCCAGTACTTC. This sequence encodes CASSQRSGGETQYF.

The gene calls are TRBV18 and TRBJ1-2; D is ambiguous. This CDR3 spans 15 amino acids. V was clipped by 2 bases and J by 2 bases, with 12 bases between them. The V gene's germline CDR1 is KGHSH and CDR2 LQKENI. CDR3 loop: CASSPTVQRNYGYTF. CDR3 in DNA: TGTGCCAGCTCACCAACCGTTCAGCGGAACTATGGCTACACCTTC.

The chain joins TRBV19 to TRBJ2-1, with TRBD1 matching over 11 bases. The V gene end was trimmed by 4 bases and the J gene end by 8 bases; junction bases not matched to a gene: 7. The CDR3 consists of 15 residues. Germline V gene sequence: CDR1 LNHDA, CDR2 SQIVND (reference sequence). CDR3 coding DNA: TGTGCCAGTAGTAAGGTGGGGACAGGGGGTCATGAGCAGTTCTTC. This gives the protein CASSKVGTGGHEQFF.

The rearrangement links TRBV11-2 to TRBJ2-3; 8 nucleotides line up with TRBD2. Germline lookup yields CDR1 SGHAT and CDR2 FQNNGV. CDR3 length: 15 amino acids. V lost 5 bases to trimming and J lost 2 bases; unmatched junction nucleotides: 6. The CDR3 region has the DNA TGTGCCAGCAGCCTCCTGCGGGGGGACACAGATACGCAGTATTTT. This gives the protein CASSLLRGDTDTQYF. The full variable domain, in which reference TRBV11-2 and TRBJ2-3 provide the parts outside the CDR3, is EAGVAQSPRYKIIEKRQSVAFWCNPISGHATLYWYQQILGQGPKLLIQFQNNGVVDDSQLPKDRFSAERLKGVDSTLKIQPAKLEDSAVYLCASSLLRGDTDTQYFGPGTRLTVL.

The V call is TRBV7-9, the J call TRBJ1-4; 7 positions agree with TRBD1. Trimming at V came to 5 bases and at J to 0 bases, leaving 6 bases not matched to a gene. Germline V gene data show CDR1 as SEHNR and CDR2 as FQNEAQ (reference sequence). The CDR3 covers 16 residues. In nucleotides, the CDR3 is TGTGCCAGCAGCGAGACCGGGACAGCAACTAATGAAAAACTGTTTTTT. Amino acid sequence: CASSETGTATNEKLFF.

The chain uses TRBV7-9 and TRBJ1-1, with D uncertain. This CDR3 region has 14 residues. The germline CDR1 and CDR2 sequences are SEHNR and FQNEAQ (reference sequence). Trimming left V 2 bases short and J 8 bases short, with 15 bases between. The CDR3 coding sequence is TGTGCCAGCAGCTTAATCCGAGGGCGATGGGAAGCTTTCTTT. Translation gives CASSLIRGRWEAFF.

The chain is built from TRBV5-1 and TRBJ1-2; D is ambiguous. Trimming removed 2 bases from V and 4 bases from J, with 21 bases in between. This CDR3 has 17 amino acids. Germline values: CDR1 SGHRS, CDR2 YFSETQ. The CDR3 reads CASSFSARTTLLYGYTF. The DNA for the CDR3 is TGCGCCAGCAGCTTTTCGGCTCGGACCACCCTCCTCTATGGCTACACCTTC.

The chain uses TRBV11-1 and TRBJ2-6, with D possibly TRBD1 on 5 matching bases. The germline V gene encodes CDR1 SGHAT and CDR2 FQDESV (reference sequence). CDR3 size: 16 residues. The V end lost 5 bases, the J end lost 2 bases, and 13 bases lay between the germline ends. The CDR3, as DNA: TGTGCCAGCAGCCTACAGGTAACCCCTGGGGCCAACGTCCTGACTTTC. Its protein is CASSLQVTPGANVLTF.

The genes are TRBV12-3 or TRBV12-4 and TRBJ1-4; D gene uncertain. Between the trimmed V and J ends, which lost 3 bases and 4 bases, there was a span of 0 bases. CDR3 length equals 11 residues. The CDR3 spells CASSFNEKLFF. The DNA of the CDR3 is TGTGCCAGCAGTTTTAATGAAAAACTGTTTTTT.